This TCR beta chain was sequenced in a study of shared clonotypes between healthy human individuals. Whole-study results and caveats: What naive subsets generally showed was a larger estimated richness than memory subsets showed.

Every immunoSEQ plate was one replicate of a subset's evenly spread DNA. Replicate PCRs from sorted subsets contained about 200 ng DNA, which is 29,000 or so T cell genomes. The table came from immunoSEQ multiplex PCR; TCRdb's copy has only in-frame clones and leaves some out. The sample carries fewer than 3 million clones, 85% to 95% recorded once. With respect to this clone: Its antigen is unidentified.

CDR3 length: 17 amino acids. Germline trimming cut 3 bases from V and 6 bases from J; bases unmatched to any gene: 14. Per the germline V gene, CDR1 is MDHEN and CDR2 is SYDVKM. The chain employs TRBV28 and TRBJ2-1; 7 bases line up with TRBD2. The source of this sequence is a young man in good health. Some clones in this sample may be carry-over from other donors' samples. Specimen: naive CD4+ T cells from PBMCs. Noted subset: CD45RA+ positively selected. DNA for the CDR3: TGTGCCAGCAGTTTTACGGTGTGGCGGGAGCTCCTCAATGAGCAGTTCTTC. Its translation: CASSFTVWRELLNEQFF.